These T cell receptor beta chains were read from a single sample in a study of blood T cell repertoires in COVID-19. Data came from immunoSEQ multiplex PCR; TCRdb stores just in-frame clones and leaves some out. This table holds under 150,000 clones, 70% to 90% found once. Sequenced input: peripheral blood. The origin of the receptors is a woman aged 70-85 years who had recovered from COVID-19. Both conserved end residues are part of each CDR3. Each record gives: J gene, clone size, V gene, D gene, CDR3 protein, CDR3 DNA. The D gene is left open where the match is weak. Size tells how often a clone was seen (once, few, many) or the class of an expanded clone, and some rows leave it out.

J gene: TRBJ1-4
clone size: .
V gene: TRBV18
D gene: TRBD1
CDR3 protein: CASSSQGALGEKLFF
CDR3 DNA: TGTGCCAGCTCATCGCAGGGGGCTTTGGGTGAAAAACTGTTTTTT

J gene: TRBJ2-3
clone size: .
V gene: TRBV7-7
D gene: .
CDR3 protein: CASSLGLPGNTDTQYF
CDR3 DNA: TGTGCCAGCAGCTTAGGCCTCCCGGGTAACACAGATACGCAGTATTTT

J gene: TRBJ1-2
clone size: .
V gene: TRBV29-1
D gene: .
CDR3 protein: CSVSRGPYGYTF
CDR3 DNA: TGCAGCGTTTCCAGGGGTCCCTATGGCTACACCTTC

J gene: TRBJ1-5
clone size: .
V gene: TRBV10-1
D gene: TRBD1
CDR3 protein: CAIIPGQGPCQRPQHF
CDR3 DNA: TGCGCCATCATACCGGGACAGGGGCCTTGTCAGCGGCCCCAGCATTTT

J gene: TRBJ2-2
clone size: few
V gene: TRBV7-8
D gene: TRBD2
CDR3 protein: CASSLVASGAYTGELFF
CDR3 DNA: TGTGCCAGCAGCTTAGTGGCTAGCGGGGCGTACACCGGGGAGCTGTTTTTT

J gene: TRBJ2-5
clone size: .
V gene: TRBV27
D gene: .
CDR3 protein: CASRGSYQETQYF
CDR3 DNA: TGTGCCAGCAGGGGCAGCTACCAAGAGACCCAGTACTTC

J gene: TRBJ1-2
clone size: .
V gene: TRBV5-8
D gene: .
CDR3 protein: CASSLRVQGSGGYTF
CDR3 DNA: TGTGCCAGCAGCTTGAGGGTACAGGGCTCTGGTGGCTACACCTTC

J gene: TRBJ1-2
clone size: .
V gene: TRBV7-2
D gene: TRBD1
CDR3 protein: CASSLGTGYGYTF
CDR3 DNA: TGTGCCAGCAGCCTCGGGACAGGGTATGGCTACACCTTC

J gene: TRBJ2-1
clone size: .
V gene: TRBV19
D gene: TRBD2
CDR3 protein: CASSITSGGAVLFF
CDR3 DNA: TGTGCCAGTAGCATCACTAGCGGGGGGGCCGTCCTGTTCTTC

J gene: TRBJ2-1
clone size: .
V gene: TRBV7-2
D gene: TRBD2
CDR3 protein: CASSLVAGVIYNEQFF
CDR3 DNA: TGTGCCAGCAGCTTAGTGGCGGGGGTTATCTACAATGAGCAGTTCTTC

J gene: TRBJ2-3
clone size: .
V gene: TRBV28
D gene: TRBD2
CDR3 protein: CASSYTPRAAGGPWGTDTQYF
CDR3 DNA: TGTGCCAGCAGTTATACCCCGAGGGCAGCGGGAGGGCCCTGGGGCACAGATACGCAGTATTTT

J gene: TRBJ2-1
clone size: .
V gene: TRBV12-5
D gene: .
CDR3 protein: CASAGYDEQFF
CDR3 DNA: TGTGCTAGTGCCGGTTACGATGAGCAGTTCTTC

J gene: TRBJ2-3
clone size: .
V gene: TRBV29-1
D gene: .
CDR3 protein: CSVKASLSTDTQYF
CDR3 DNA: TGCAGCGTTAAAGCGTCGCTAAGTACAGATACGCAGTATTTT

J gene: TRBJ2-7
clone size: .
V gene: TRBV28
D gene: .
CDR3 protein: CASSWSSYEQYF
CDR3 DNA: TGTGCCAGCAGTTGGAGCTCCTACGAGCAGTACTTC

J gene: TRBJ1-2
clone size: few
V gene: TRBV14
D gene: .
CDR3 protein: CASSQGMGANYGYTF
CDR3 DNA: TGTGCCAGCAGCCAAGGGATGGGAGCTAACTATGGCTACACCTTC

J gene: TRBJ2-6
clone size: .
V gene: TRBV12-3/TRBV12-4
D gene: TRBD1
CDR3 protein: CASSRDRFDVLTF
CDR3 DNA: TGTGCCAGCAGTCGGGACAGGTTTGACGTCCTGACTTTC

J gene: TRBJ2-1
clone size: .
V gene: TRBV15
D gene: TRBD2
CDR3 protein: CATSREVLAVYNEQFF
CDR3 DNA: TGTGCCACCAGCAGAGAAGTACTAGCGGTCTACAATGAGCAGTTCTTC

J gene: TRBJ2-1
clone size: .
V gene: TRBV7-3
D gene: TRBD1
CDR3 protein: CASSLLGQGGGEQFF
CDR3 DNA: TGTGCCAGCAGCTTACTCGGACAGGGTGGAGGGGAGCAGTTCTTC

J gene: TRBJ1-1
clone size: once
V gene: TRBV24-1
D gene: .
CDR3 protein: CATSKTGLNTEAFF
CDR3 DNA: TGTGCCACCAGTAAGACAGGCCTTAACACTGAAGCTTTCTTT

J gene: TRBJ1-2
clone size: .
V gene: TRBV5-4
D gene: TRBD1
CDR3 protein: CASSLGGQGNYGYTF
CDR3 DNA: TGTGCCAGCAGCTTGGGGGGACAGGGAAACTATGGCTACACCTTC

J gene: TRBJ1-4
clone size: .
V gene: TRBV28
D gene: .
CDR3 protein: CASSWREKLFF
CDR3 DNA: TGTGCCAGCAGTTGGAGGGAAAAACTGTTTTTT

J gene: TRBJ2-3
clone size: .
V gene: TRBV18
D gene: .
CDR3 protein: CASSPFPSPDTQYF
CDR3 DNA: TGTGCCAGCTCACCTTTTCCTAGTCCAGATACGCAGTATTTT

J gene: TRBJ1-5
clone size: .
V gene: TRBV4-1
D gene: .
CDR3 protein: CASSQEGGRGSNQPQHF
CDR3 DNA: TGCGCCAGCAGCCAAGAGGGGGGGAGGGGGAGCAATCAGCCCCAGCATTTT

J gene: TRBJ2-7
clone size: .
V gene: TRBV18
D gene: TRBD2
CDR3 protein: CASSPPIVAGGGEQYF
CDR3 DNA: TGTGCCAGCTCACCACCGATAGTGGCGGGAGGAGGCGAGCAGTACTTC

J gene: TRBJ1-3
clone size: .
V gene: TRBV29-1
D gene: .
CDR3 protein: CSVGVSAGPGNTIYF
CDR3 DNA: TGCAGCGTTGGAGTGTCAGCAGGCCCTGGAAACACCATATATTTT

J gene: TRBJ2-5
clone size: .
V gene: TRBV2
D gene: TRBD2
CDR3 protein: CASRRGGEWETQYF
CDR3 DNA: TGTGCCAGCAGGAGGGGAGGGGAGTGGGAGACCCAGTACTTC

J gene: TRBJ1-4
clone size: once
V gene: TRBV7-3
D gene: .
CDR3 protein: CASRLNRRNEKLFF
CDR3 DNA: TGTGCCAGCAGGTTGAATCGGCGGAATGAAAAACTGTTTTTT

J gene: TRBJ2-1
clone size: .
V gene: TRBV28
D gene: TRBD2
CDR3 protein: CASISTSGVSYNEQFF
CDR3 DNA: TGTGCCAGCATTTCCACTAGCGGGGTCTCCTACAATGAGCAGTTCTTC

J gene: TRBJ1-6
clone size: few
V gene: TRBV7-3
D gene: .
CDR3 protein: CASSLSPDNTLHF
CDR3 DNA: TGTGCCAGCAGCCTTAGCCCTGATAACACCCTCCACTTT

J gene: TRBJ2-5
clone size: .
V gene: TRBV6-5
D gene: TRBD2
CDR3 protein: CASRASGEETQYF
CDR3 DNA: TGTGCCAGCAGAGCTAGCGGTGAAGAGACCCAGTACTTC

J gene: TRBJ2-7
clone size: .
V gene: TRBV19
D gene: TRBD1
CDR3 protein: CASTPRGFGQGAGEQYF
CDR3 DNA: TGTGCCAGTACCCCCCGCGGCTTTGGACAGGGGGCAGGCGAGCAGTACTTC

J gene: TRBJ1-2
clone size: few
V gene: TRBV30
D gene: TRBD1
CDR3 protein: CAWSRQGTIRGYTF
CDR3 DNA: TGTGCCTGGAGTCGACAGGGGACCATTCGGGGCTACACCTTC

J gene: TRBJ2-3
clone size: .
V gene: TRBV7-9
D gene: .
CDR3 protein: CASSLDSPGHTDTQYF
CDR3 DNA: TGTGCCAGCAGCTTAGACAGCCCAGGGCACACAGATACGCAGTATTTT

J gene: TRBJ2-3
clone size: .
V gene: TRBV9
D gene: TRBD2
CDR3 protein: CASSVGASGPTDTQYF
CDR3 DNA: TGTGCCAGCAGCGTAGGGGCTAGCGGGCCCACAGATACGCAGTATTTT

J gene: TRBJ1-3
clone size: .
V gene: TRBV5-6
D gene: .
CDR3 protein: CASSAGPASGNTIYF
CDR3 DNA: TGTGCCAGCAGCGCTGGTCCCGCGTCTGGAAACACCATATATTTT

J gene: TRBJ1-5
clone size: .
V gene: TRBV15
D gene: .
CDR3 protein: CATDGGAGGGQPQHF
CDR3 DNA: TGTGCCACCGACGGTGGAGCGGGGGGCGGTCAGCCCCAGCATTTT

J gene: TRBJ1-1
clone size: once
V gene: TRBV5-5
D gene: .
CDR3 protein: CASSNSPIMNTEAFF
CDR3 DNA: TGTGCCAGCAGCAACTCACCAATCATGAACACTGAAGCTTTCTTT

J gene: TRBJ2-5
clone size: .
V gene: TRBV11-2
D gene: .
CDR3 protein: CASSPTSPGETQYF
CDR3 DNA: TGTGCCAGCAGCCCCACTAGCCCTGGAGAGACCCAGTACTTC

J gene: TRBJ1-6
clone size: .
V gene: TRBV30
D gene: TRBD1
CDR3 protein: CAWSWGTVRSPLHF
CDR3 DNA: TGTGCCTGGAGCTGGGGGACAGTCCGGTCACCCCTCCACTTT

J gene: TRBJ1-3
clone size: .
V gene: TRBV7-9
D gene: .
CDR3 protein: CASSLVRGTEAGNTIYF
CDR3 DNA: TGTGCCAGCAGCTTAGTCCGGGGGACTGAAGCTGGAAACACCATATATTTT

J gene: TRBJ2-3
clone size: .
V gene: TRBV4-3
D gene: TRBD2
CDR3 protein: CASSQGGSGGIDTQYF
CDR3 DNA: TGCGCCAGCAGCCAAGGGGGTAGCGGGGGAATAGATACGCAGTATTTT

J gene: TRBJ1-3
clone size: .
V gene: TRBV9
D gene: TRBD1
CDR3 protein: CASSGDSGNTIYF
CDR3 DNA: TGTGCCAGCAGCGGGGACAGTGGAAACACCATATATTTT

J gene: TRBJ1-4
clone size: .
V gene: TRBV2
D gene: TRBD1
CDR3 protein: CASSRSGQGDEKLFF
CDR3 DNA: TGTGCCAGCTCCCGGTCGGGACAGGGGGATGAAAAACTGTTTTTT

J gene: TRBJ1-1
clone size: .
V gene: TRBV30
D gene: TRBD1
CDR3 protein: CAWSPGTGAAFF
CDR3 DNA: TGTGCCTGGAGTCCCGGGACAGGGGCGGCTTTCTTT

J gene: TRBJ1-2
clone size: .
V gene: TRBV18
D gene: TRBD1
CDR3 protein: CASSLDRGSGYTF
CDR3 DNA: TGTGCCAGCTCACTTGACAGGGGAAGTGGCTACACCTTC

J gene: TRBJ2-3
clone size: .
V gene: TRBV12-1
D gene: .
CDR3 protein: CASSFVETTKSTDTQYF
CDR3 DNA: TGTGCCAGCAGCTTTGTAGAGACTACTAAGAGCACAGATACGCAGTATTTT